The 11 T cell receptor beta chains reported below all come from one sample, sequenced in a study of T cell responses to AZD1222 COVID-19 vaccine. Sequencing used immunoSEQ multiplex PCR; TCRdb keeps in-frame clones, though not all of them. The sample carries around 210,000 clones, about 94% recorded once. The input for sequencing was peripheral blood, taken 28 days after the second dose of the MenACWY control vaccine. The origin of the receptors is an adult who received the MenACWY meningococcal vaccine as a control.

The V and J genes are TRBV3-1 (or the pseudogene TRBV3-2) and TRBJ2-1; 8 bases line up with TRBD2. The CDR3 loop spans 17 amino acids. Germline CDR1 LGHDT, CDR2 YNNKEL (reference sequence). After removal of 0 bases from V and 3 bases from J, the junction contained 7 bases not matched to a gene. DNA of the CDR3: TGTGCCAGCAGCCAAGATGTCGGCAGCGGGGGCTACAATGAGCAGTTCTTC. This codes for CASSQDVGSGGYNEQFF.

V and J are TRBV27 and TRBJ2-3, with 10 bases aligning to TRBD2. The CDR3 spans 16 residues. Germline V gene data show CDR1 as MNHEY and CDR2 as SMNVEV (reference sequence). With V trimmed by 3 bases and J by 4 bases, 7 bases remained unmatched. This chain's CDR3 is CASSFLAGVGSDTQYF. As DNA, the CDR3 is TGTGCCAGCAGTTTCCTAGCGGGAGTTGGGTCAGATACGCAGTATTTT.

The chain couples TRBV28 to TRBJ2-1; 7 bases match TRBD2. CDR3 length equals 16 residues. V shed 6 bases and J 0 bases; nucleotides not matched to a gene: 8. Germline values: CDR1 MDHEN, CDR2 SYDVKM. The CDR3 DNA reads TGTGCCAGCAGGGTCCCCGGGGGGAGCTCCTACAATGAGCAGTTCTTC. Encoded protein: CASRVPGGSSYNEQFF.

A few counts support this clone. J is TRBJ2-1 and V is TRBV4-1, with 9 positions matching TRBD1. The CDR3 totals 16 residues. The V gene's germline CDR1 is MGHRA and CDR2 YSYEKL. After removal of 4 bases from V and 5 bases from J, the junction contained 9 bases not matched to a gene. CDR3 DNA: TGCGCCAGCAGCCCCGCCGACAGGGGGGTAAACAATGAGCAGTTCTTC. This encodes CASSPADRGVNNEQFF.

This chain connects TRBV3-1 (or the pseudogene TRBV3-2) to TRBJ1-1; no firm D call. This CDR3 is 12 amino acids long. The germline gives CDR1 LGHDT, CDR2 YNNKEL (reference sequence). Trimming left V 4 bases short and J 4 bases short, with 7 bases between. The CDR3 loop is CASSLGVTEAFF. The CDR3 DNA reads as TGTGCCAGCAGCCTGGGTGTCACTGAAGCTTTCTTT.

The J gene is TRBJ2-7, the V gene TRBV5-6; D remains unclear. The V gene's germline CDR1 is SGHDT and CDR2 YYEEEE. The V end was cut by 4 bases, the J end by 2 bases, with 13 bases between. CDR3 length: 14 residues. The CDR3 DNA reads TGTGCCAGCAGCCCATGGACCGCCCCCTACGAGCAGTACTTC. Residues: CASSPWTAPYEQYF.

The chain uses TRBV6-5 and TRBJ2-7, with TRBD2 identical over 9 bases. With V trimmed by 0 bases and J by 7 bases, 7 bases remained unmatched. Germline V gene lookup returns CDR1 MNHEY and CDR2 SVGAGI. This CDR3 contains 15 residues. The CDR3, as DNA: TGTGCCAGCAGTTACTCGACTAGCGGCCGATTGGAGCAGTACTTC. Translating gives CASSYSTSGRLEQYF.

A few counts support this clone. This sample includes further DNA sequences coding for the same CDR3. The chain joins TRBV7-2 to TRBJ1-5; perhaps TRBD1 as D (5 bases). Trimming took 8 bases from V and 4 from J, leaving 15 bases between them. Germline-derived CDR1 and CDR2 are SGHTA and FQGNSA. The CDR3 extends over 14 amino acids. The CDR3 reads CASSPSGGNQPQHF. DNA for the CDR3: TGTGCCAGCTCACCTAGCGGGGGAAATCAGCCCCAGCATTTT.

This clone showed up just once. The CDR3 loop is CAIPGGAQDTGELFF. In DNA form, the CDR3 reads TGTGCCATCCCGGGGGGGGCGCAGGACACCGGGGAGCTGTTTTTT. The chain links TRBV6-5 to TRBJ2-2, with 8 positions matching TRBD2. With V trimmed by 10 bases and J by 3 bases, 10 bases remained unmatched. CDR1 MNHEY and CDR2 SVGAGI come from the germline V gene. CDR3 length equals 15 residues.

The chain couples TRBV6-5 to TRBJ2-1; TRBD2 matches at 9 bases. This CDR3 is 13 amino acids long. V lost 6 bases and J lost 10; bases outside the gene matches: 7. In germline, CDR1 is MNHEY, CDR2 SVGAGI. CDR3 sequence: CASSISGRREQFF. For the CDR3, the DNA is TGTGCCAGCAGCATTAGCGGGAGAAGGGAGCAGTTCTTC.

The chain has TRBV2 and TRBJ1-4; D is uncertain. The CDR3 sequence is 14 residues long. Looked up from germline, CDR1 is SNHLY and CDR2 is FYNNEI. The V and J ends lost 3 bases and 0 bases respectively, with 5 bases between them. Here the CDR3 DNA reads TGTGCCAGCAGTGAGACTTCAACTAATGAAAAACTGTTTTTT. It codes for CASSETSTNEKLFF.